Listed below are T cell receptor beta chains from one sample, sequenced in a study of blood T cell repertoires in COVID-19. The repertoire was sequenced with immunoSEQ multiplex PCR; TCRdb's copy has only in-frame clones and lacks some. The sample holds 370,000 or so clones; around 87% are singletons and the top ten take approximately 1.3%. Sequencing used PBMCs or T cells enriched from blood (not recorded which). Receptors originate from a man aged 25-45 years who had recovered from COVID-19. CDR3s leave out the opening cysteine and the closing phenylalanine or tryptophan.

CDR3: ASRTQRNYGYT
V: TRBV19
length: 11

CDR3: ASSRGSGGWNEQF
V: TRBV7-8
length: 13

CDR3: ASSESGHNQPQH
V: TRBV10-2
length: 12

CDR3: ASSLGGGGEKLF
V: TRBV7-9
length: 12

CDR3: AWSDGARSPLH
V: TRBV30
length: 11

CDR3: ASSILTGRTNGYT
V: TRBV5-6
length: 13

CDR3: ASSMAGTREAYEQY
V: TRBV5-1
length: 14

CDR3: ASSTRTDRVETQY
V: TRBV13
length: 13

CDR3: ASSSGQGGSPLH
V: TRBV5-6
length: 12

CDR3: ASSQQVSTDTQY
V: TRBV7-9
length: 12

CDR3: ASTTAERGDNEQF
V: TRBV4-1
length: 13

CDR3: ASSQGPWTVSNYGYT
V: TRBV4-1
length: 15

CDR3: AWSVTAAEGVQH
V: TRBV30
length: 12

CDR3: ASSLYSGTSGGGYT
V: TRBV5-6
length: 14

CDR3: ASSHSKNYGYT
V: TRBV7-2
length: 11

CDR3: ASTQTVSNEQF
V: TRBV12-3/TRBV12-4
length: 11

CDR3: ASSNRDGYT
V: TRBV5-1
length: 9

CDR3: ASSQDRPGQKNIQY
V: TRBV3-1/TRBV3-2
length: 14

CDR3: ASSLGLGKTQY
V: TRBV7-2
length: 11

CDR3: ASRPRTGRNEKLF
V: TRBV7-6
length: 13

CDR3: SAIDYRTGIEYGYT
V: TRBV20-1
length: 14

CDR3: AWRLQAGNTIY
V: TRBV30
length: 11

CDR3: ASSLRGQGVYNSPLH
V: TRBV11-2
length: 15

CDR3: ASSQTRDSYEQY
V: TRBV4-3
length: 12

CDR3: SVGGGYEKLF
V: TRBV29-1
length: 10

CDR3: ASSPPTGSSPLH
V: TRBV18
length: 12

CDR3: ASSSKQGGLYGYT
V: TRBV7-2
length: 13

CDR3: ASSQTGFSGNTIY
V: TRBV6-5
length: 13

CDR3: ASSLSVAGAYNEQF
V: TRBV7-2
length: 14

CDR3: ASSFSGGPTNEQF
V: TRBV2
length: 13

CDR3: AWSEETGVAYEQY
V: TRBV30
length: 13

CDR3: ASSVGTGNQPQH
V: TRBV9
length: 12

CDR3: ASSSSGTSGTYEQY
V: TRBV6-5
length: 14

CDR3: AISEMTSYEQY
V: TRBV10-3
length: 11

CDR3: ASSLAWAGSTDTQY
V: TRBV7-6
length: 14

CDR3: ASSYYGQGTTEAF
V: TRBV6-5
length: 13

CDR3: ASSLSPPGFRLHTQY
V: TRBV27
length: 15

CDR3: ASSYGQGAELVTEAF
V: TRBV5-1
length: 15

CDR3: ASSPVGDYGYT
V: TRBV5-6
length: 11

CDR3: ASRAAGAGNQPQH
V: TRBV7-9
length: 13